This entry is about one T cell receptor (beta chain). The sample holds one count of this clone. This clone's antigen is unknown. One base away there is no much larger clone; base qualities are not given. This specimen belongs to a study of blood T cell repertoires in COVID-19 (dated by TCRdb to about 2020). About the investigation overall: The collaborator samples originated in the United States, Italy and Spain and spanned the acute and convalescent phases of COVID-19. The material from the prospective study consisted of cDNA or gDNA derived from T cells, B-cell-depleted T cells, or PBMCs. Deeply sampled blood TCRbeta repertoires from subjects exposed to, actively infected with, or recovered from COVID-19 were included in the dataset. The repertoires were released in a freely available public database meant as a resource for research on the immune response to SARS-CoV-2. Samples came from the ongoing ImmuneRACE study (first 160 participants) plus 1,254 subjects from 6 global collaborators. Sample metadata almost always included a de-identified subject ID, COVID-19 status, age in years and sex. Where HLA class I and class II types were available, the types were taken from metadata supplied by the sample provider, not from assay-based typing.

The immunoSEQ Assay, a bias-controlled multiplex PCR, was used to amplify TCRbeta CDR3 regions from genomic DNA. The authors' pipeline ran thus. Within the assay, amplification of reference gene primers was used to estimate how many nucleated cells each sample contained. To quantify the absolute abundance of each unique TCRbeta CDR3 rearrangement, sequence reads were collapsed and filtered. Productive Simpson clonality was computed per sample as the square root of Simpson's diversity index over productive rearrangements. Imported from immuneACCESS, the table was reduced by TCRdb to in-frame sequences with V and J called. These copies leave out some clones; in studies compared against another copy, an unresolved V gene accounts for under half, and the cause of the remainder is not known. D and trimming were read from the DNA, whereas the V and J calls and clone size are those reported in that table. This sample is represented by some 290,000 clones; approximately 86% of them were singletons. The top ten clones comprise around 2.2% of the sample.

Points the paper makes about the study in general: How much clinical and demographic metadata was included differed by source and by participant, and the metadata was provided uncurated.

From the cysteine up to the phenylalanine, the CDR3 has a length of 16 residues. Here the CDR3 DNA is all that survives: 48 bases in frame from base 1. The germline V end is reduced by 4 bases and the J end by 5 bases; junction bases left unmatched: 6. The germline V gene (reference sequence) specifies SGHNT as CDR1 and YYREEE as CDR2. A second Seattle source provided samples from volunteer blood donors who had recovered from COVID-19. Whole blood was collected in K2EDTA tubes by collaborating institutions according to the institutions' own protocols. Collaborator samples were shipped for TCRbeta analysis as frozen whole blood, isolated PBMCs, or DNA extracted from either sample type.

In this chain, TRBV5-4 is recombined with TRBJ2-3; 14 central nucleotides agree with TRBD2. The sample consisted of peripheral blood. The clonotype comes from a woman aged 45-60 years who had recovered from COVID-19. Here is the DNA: TGTGCCAGCAGCCCTGGGACTAGCGGGGGAGTAGATACGCAGTATTTT. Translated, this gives CASSPGTSGGVDTQYF. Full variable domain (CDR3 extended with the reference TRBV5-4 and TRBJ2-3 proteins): ETGVTQSPTHLIKTRGQQVTLRCSSQSGHNTVSWYQQALGQGPQFIFQYYREEENGRGNFPPRFSGLQFPNYSSELNVNALELDDSALYLCASSPGTSGGVDTQYFGPGTRLTVL.